The clone carrying this T cell receptor beta chain was observed many times. TCRdb reanalysed the 5' RACE reads using MiXCR and keeps one entry per CDR3 protein. The repertoire includes 85,000 to 100,000 distinct CDR3 sequences, 9.5% to 12% of them detected once, and roughly 4.8% sits in the top ten. The sample belongs to a study of early T cells in non-severe SARS-CoV-2 infection. From germline, CDR1 is DFQATT and CDR2 SNEGSKA (reference sequence). Trimming shortened V by 1 base and J by 2 bases, and 11 bases separated the two germline ends. There are 14 residues in the CDR3. V gene TRBV20-1 combines with J gene TRBJ2-5; D may be TRBD1 (6 bases). This sequence originates from an adult who was a healthcare worker with PCR-confirmed SARS-CoV-2 infection or an uninfected control (not recorded which). Sequences were derived from whole blood, sampled at baseline. The CDR3 DNA sequence: TGCAGTGCTAGAGCACTCCAGGGGCAAGAGACCCAGTACTTC. It encodes CSARALQGQETQYF.